This entry lists 15 T cell receptor beta chains sequenced from one sample in a study of T cells after yellow fever vaccination. TCRdb reprocessed the 5' RACE reads with MiXCR, giving one entry per CDR3 protein. The sample contains 150,000 to 200,000 distinct CDR3 sequences, 9.5% to 11% of which appear only once. This specimen consisted of CD8+ T cells sorted from PBMCs, obtained 15 days after the yellow fever booster vaccination. The receptors derive from a young man who received the YFV17D yellow fever vaccine.

The chain couples TRBV7-3 to TRBJ2-1, with TRBD2 matching over 11 bases. Germline trimming cut 2 bases from V and 4 bases from J; bases unmatched to any gene: 7. The CDR3 has 17 residues. CDR1 is SGHTA and CDR2 is FQGTGA in the germline V gene. CDR3 protein: CASSLWVGLAAYNEQFF. The CDR3, as DNA: TGTGCCAGCAGCTTATGGGTGGGACTAGCGGCGTACAATGAGCAGTTCTTC.

This clonotype was observed a handful of times. This chain links TRBV20-1 with TRBJ1-1; D ambiguous. The germline V gene has CDR1 DFQATT and CDR2 SNEGSKA (reference sequence). V was pared by 6 bases and J by 0 bases, with 5 bases between. The CDR3 covers 11 residues. The CDR3 here is CSATVNTEAFF. The CDR3 region has the DNA TGCAGTGCAACTGTGAACACTGAAGCTTTCTTT.

This clonotype turned up a few times. V usage is TRBV14 and J usage is TRBJ1-4; D gene unclear. Trimming shortened V by 1 base and J by 3 bases, and 9 bases separated the two germline ends. The V gene's germline CDR1 is SGHDN and CDR2 FVKESK. CDR3 length: 15 residues. The DNA of the CDR3 is TGTGCCAGCAGCCAAGTGCGGGTTTCTAATGAAAAACTGTTTTTT. Residues: CASSQVRVSNEKLFF.

The J gene is TRBJ1-5, the V gene TRBV6-2 or TRBV6-3; tentative D call: TRBD1 (6 bases). This CDR3 comprises 12 residues. V was clipped by 0 bases and J by 14 bases, with 11 bases between them. Looked up from germline, CDR1 is MNHEY and CDR2 is SVGEGT. CDR3: CASSYSGTPEHF. CDR3 sequence (DNA): TGTGCCAGCAGTTACTCGGGGACACCGGAGCATTTT.

The chain employs TRBV5-6 and TRBJ2-7; D remains unclear. V dropped 4 bases and J dropped 2 bases, with 7 bases sitting between them. CDR1 and CDR2 from the germline V gene are SGHDT and YYEEEE. The CDR3 spans 12 residues. In DNA, the CDR3 is TGTGCCAGCAGCCATCCCACCTACGAGCAGTACTTC. It encodes CASSHPTYEQYF.

This clonotype has only a few counts. The CDR3 DNA sequence: TGTGCCAGCAGTTCTAATATTGGGACGGACAACACCGGGGAGCTGTTTTTT. As protein: CASSSNIGTDNTGELFF. The chain is built from TRBV28 and TRBJ2-2; D may match TRBD1 or TRBD2 (5 bases each). The V gene lost 4 bases and the J gene lost 2 bases, with 17 bases spanning the gap. This CDR3 region has 17 residues. Germline CDR1 MDHEN, CDR2 SYDVKM.

The rearrangement joins TRBV24-1 to TRBJ2-1; no clear D gene. The V end lost 2 bases, the J end lost 2 bases, and 0 bases lay between the germline ends. The germline gives CDR1 KGHDR, CDR2 SFDVKD. The CDR3 sequence is 12 residues long. The CDR3 nucleotides are TGTGCCACCAGTGATTCCTACAATGAGCAGTTCTTC. Translating gives CATSDSYNEQFF.

The chain couples TRBV12-3 or TRBV12-4 to TRBJ1-3; D uncertain. Between the trimmed V and J ends, which lost 7 bases and 8 bases, there was a span of 9 bases. The CDR3 runs 11 residues. CDR3: CASKALDTIYF. Written as DNA, the CDR3 is TGTGCCAGCAAGGCCCTAGACACCATATATTTT.

This clonotype came up a few times. The chain recombines TRBV4-1 with TRBJ2-2; 11 bases align to TRBD2. The CDR3 runs to 15 residues. Germline lookup yields CDR1 MGHRA and CDR2 YSYEKL. Germline trimming cut 4 bases from V and 5 bases from J; bases unmatched to any gene: 3. The CDR3 nucleotides read TGCGCCAGCAGCCTAGCGGGGGGGCATACCGGGGAGCTGTTTTTT. This encodes CASSLAGGHTGELFF.

Only a few counts were recorded for this clonotype. The J gene is TRBJ2-5, the V gene TRBV15; D is uncertain. The germline V and J ends were trimmed by 3 bases and 2 bases, with 7 bases remaining between them. CDR3 length: 13 residues. Germline V gene sequence: CDR1 LNHNV, CDR2 YYDKDF (reference sequence). CDR3 sequence reads: CATSSVQQETQYF. CDR3 in DNA: TGTGCCACCAGCAGCGTGCAACAAGAGACCCAGTACTTC.

This sequence joins TRBV27 and TRBJ2-6; 7 nucleotides align to TRBD1. The V segment lost 4 bases and the J segment 4 bases; nucleotides outside the gene matches: 4. The CDR3 is made up of 15 amino acids. The germline V gene encodes CDR1 MNHEY and CDR2 SMNVEV (reference sequence). The CDR3 coding sequence is TGTGCCAGCAGTTCAACAGGGGACGGGGCCAACGTCCTGACTTTC. Residues: CASSSTGDGANVLTF.

This clonotype was recorded a few times. J is TRBJ2-1 and V is TRBV5-1; no definite D call. Germline CDR1 and CDR2: SGHRS and YFSETQ. This CDR3 is built from 15 residues. With 9 bases removed from V and 0 bases from J, the gap between germline ends came to 16 bases. The CDR3 sequence is CATSLLPSSYNEQFF. Written as DNA, the CDR3 is TGCGCCACGTCTCTACTCCCTAGCTCCTACAATGAGCAGTTCTTC.

This clonotype was detected only a few times. V gene TRBV5-1 combines with J gene TRBJ2-1; 7 bases map to TRBD2. The CDR3 sequence is 16 residues long. Germline trimming cut 4 bases from V and 2 bases from J; bases unmatched to any gene: 9. Germline values: CDR1 SGHRS, CDR2 YFSETQ. CDR3 residues: CASSNPGSGAYNEQFF. The DNA for the CDR3 is TGCGCCAGCAGCAACCCGGGGAGCGGGGCCTACAATGAGCAGTTCTTC. Full variable domain (outside the CDR3, taken from reference TRBV5-1 and TRBJ2-1): KAGVTQTPRYLIKTRGQQVTLSCSPISGHRSVSWYQQTPGQGLQFLFEYFSETQRNKGNFPGRFSGRQFSNSRSEMNVSTLELGDSALYLCASSNPGSGAYNEQFFGPGTRLTVL.

This clonotype was recorded a few times. The rearrangement uses TRBV12-2 and TRBJ1-1. TRBV12-2 is a pseudogene locus. The CDR3 runs to 8 residues. The CDR3 loop is CASRFPFF. The CDR3, as DNA: TGTGCAAGTCGCTTCCCTTTCTTT.

The sample holds a few counts of this clonotype. The genes are TRBV9 and TRBJ2-3; D might be TRBD2 (7 bases). Germline CDR1 SGDLS, CDR2 YYNGEE. The CDR3 runs to 18 residues. V shed 2 bases and J shed 0 bases, with 19 bases lying between them. The CDR3 sequence: CASSVPTSAGASTDTQYF. DNA of the CDR3: TGTGCCAGCAGCGTCCCGACTTCTGCGGGGGCTAGCACAGATACGCAGTATTTT. Based on the CDR3 plus reference TRBV9 and TRBJ2-3, the full variable domain is DSGVTQTPKHLITATGQRVTLRCSPRSGDLSVYWYQQSLDQGLQFLIQYYNGEERAKGNILERFSAQQFPDLHSELNLSSLELGDSALYFCASSVPTSAGASTDTQYFGPGTRLTVL.